This T cell receptor beta chain was recovered during a study of T cells expressing NK-cell markers. TCRdb re-called the 5' RACE reads and gives one entry per CDR3 protein, without DNA. The sample has about 540,000 distinct CDR3 sequences; the top ten hold roughly 3.4%. CDR3 length equals 17 residues. Per germline, CDR1 LGHDT and CDR2 YNNKEL (reference sequence). J is TRBJ2-1 and V is TRBV3-1; TCRdb proposes TRBD1, but this gene call is untestable without DNA. The TCR comes from a man between 18 and 35 years old in good health. Sequenced sample: blood T cells: a sorted CD56 or NKG2C T cell subset, CD4+ or CD8+ T cells, or bulk PBMC T cells (not recorded which). This chain's CDR3 is CASSVFAFRRGPGEQFF.